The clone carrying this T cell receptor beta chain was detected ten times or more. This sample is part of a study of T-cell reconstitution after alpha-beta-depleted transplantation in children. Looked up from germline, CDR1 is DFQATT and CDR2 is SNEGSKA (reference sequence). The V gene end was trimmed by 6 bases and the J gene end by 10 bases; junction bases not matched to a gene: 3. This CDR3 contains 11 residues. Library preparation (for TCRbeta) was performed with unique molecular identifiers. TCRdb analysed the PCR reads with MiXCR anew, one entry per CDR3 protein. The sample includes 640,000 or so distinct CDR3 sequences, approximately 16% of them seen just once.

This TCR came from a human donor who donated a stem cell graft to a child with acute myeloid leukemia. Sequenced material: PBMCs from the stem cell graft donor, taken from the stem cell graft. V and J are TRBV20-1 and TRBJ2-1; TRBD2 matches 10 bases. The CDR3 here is CSARTSGEQFF. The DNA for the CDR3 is TGCAGTGCCCGGACTAGCGGAGAGCAGTTCTTC.